The 21 T cell receptor beta chains below were found in one sample sequenced in a study of T cell responses to AZD1222 COVID-19 vaccine. Clones were sequenced by immunoSEQ multiplex PCR, and TCRdb holds only the in-frame ones, with some missing. The table records roughly 170,000 clones, 85% to 95% of them present only once. The input for sequencing was peripheral blood, taken 28 days after the second AZD1222 dose. Receptors originate from an adult who received the AZD1222 COVID-19 vaccine.

The chain joins TRBV7-2 to TRBJ1-1; maybe TRBD1 (6 bases). The CDR3 length is 14 residues. Germline assignment: CDR1 SGHTA and CDR2 FQGNSA. V dropped 1 base and J dropped 7 bases, with 13 bases sitting between them. The CDR3 is CASSLGGGAYEAFF. Written as DNA, the CDR3 is TGTGCCAGCAGCTTAGGTGGGGGGGCCTATGAAGCTTTCTTT.

The CDR3 region is CASSQGGSAIYEQYF. CDR3 bases: TGCGCCAGCAGCCAAGGGGGCAGTGCGATCTACGAGCAGTACTTC. The chain carries TRBV4-1 and TRBJ2-7; TRBD1 is a possible D gene (5 bases). The V gene lost 1 base and the J gene lost 3 bases, with 13 bases spanning the gap. Germline assignment: CDR1 MGHRA and CDR2 YSYEKL. The CDR3 spans 15 residues.

This chain links TRBV29-1 with TRBJ1-1; TRBD1 agrees at 7 bases. The CDR3 has 13 amino acids. V lost 4 bases to trimming and J lost 2 bases; unmatched junction nucleotides: 4. The germline gives CDR1 SQVTM, CDR2 ANQGSEA. CDR3 coding DNA: TGCAGCGTTGTCCCAGGGGGTAACACTGAAGCTTTCTTT. This sequence encodes CSVVPGGNTEAFF.

The chain carries TRBV29-1 and TRBJ1-1; D might be TRBD1 (6 bases). V dropped 6 bases and J dropped 5 bases, with 13 bases sitting between them. The CDR3 loop spans 12 amino acids. Germline-derived CDR1 and CDR2 are SQVTM and ANQGSEA. The CDR3, as DNA: TGCAGCGTATCGGACAGAGCAACTGAAGCTTTCTTT. This sequence encodes CSVSDRATEAFF.

The chain links TRBV7-9 to TRBJ2-3; D is possibly TRBD2 (6 bases). This CDR3 has 16 residues. Per germline, CDR1 SEHNR and CDR2 FQNEAQ (reference sequence). The V end lost 1 base, the J end lost 5 bases, and 16 bases lay between the germline ends. The CDR3 DNA is TGTGCCAGCAGCTTAGGTGTCGGGGGTTCTTTAGATACGCAGTATTTT. It translates to CASSLGVGGSLDTQYF.

The genes are TRBV11-1 and TRBJ2-4; the match to TRBD1 covers 9 bases. The CDR3 loop spans 16 amino acids. V trimming: 4 bases; J trimming: 5 bases; junction bases outside the gene matches: 9. CDR1 and CDR2 from the germline V gene are SGHAT and FQDESV (reference sequence). DNA of the CDR3: TGTGCCAGCAGCTCAAACTACAGGGGGCCAGAAAACATTCAGTACTTC. This sequence encodes CASSSNYRGPENIQYF. The full variable domain, its missing parts supplied by reference TRBV11-1 and TRBJ2-4, is EAEVAQSPRYKITEKSQAVAFWCDPISGHATLYWYRQILGQGPELLVQFQDESVVDDSQLPKDRFSAERLKGVDSTLKIQPAELGDSAMYLCASSSNYRGPENIQYFGAGTRLSVL.

This rearrangement joins TRBV7-9 to TRBJ2-7; D may be TRBD1 (6 bases). The CDR3 consists of 17 residues. V was pared by 0 bases and J by 0 bases, with 15 bases between. Germline-derived CDR1 and CDR2 are SEHNR and FQNEAQ (reference sequence). This CDR3 is CASSLASGQFISYEQYF. The CDR3 DNA reads as TGTGCCAGCAGCTTAGCCTCCGGACAGTTTATCTCCTACGAGCAGTACTTC.

The V call is TRBV6-1, the J call TRBJ2-7, with a possible D match to TRBD2 (5 bases). CDR1 MNHNS and CDR2 SASEGT come from the germline V gene. V was clipped by 2 bases and J by 6 bases, with 17 bases between them. The length of the CDR3 is 15 residues. Here the CDR3 DNA reads TGTGCCAGCAGTGAACCCGGGATAGGTCCAGCCGAGCAGTACTTC. Translated, it gives CASSEPGIGPAEQYF.

The J gene is TRBJ1-5, the V gene TRBV2, with TRBD1 matching 8 bases. This CDR3 is built from 15 residues. The V and J ends lost 4 bases and 6 bases, in that order; junction bases with no gene match: 8. The germline CDR1 and CDR2 sequences are SNHLY and FYNNEI. This chain's CDR3 is CASSGWQGAVQPQHF. The CDR3 nucleotides read TGTGCCAGCAGTGGGTGGCAGGGGGCGGTTCAGCCCCAGCATTTT.

The V gene is TRBV11-2, the J gene TRBJ1-4; the match to TRBD1 covers 8 bases. The CDR3 spans 15 residues. Germline CDR1 SGHAT, CDR2 FQNNGV. V shed 1 base, J shed 2 bases, and the junction held 0 bases outside the gene matches. The DNA for the CDR3 is TGTGCCAGCAGCTTAGGGGACAGGACTAATGAAAAACTGTTTTTT. Residues: CASSLGDRTNEKLFF.

There are a few counts of this clone. The rearrangement links TRBV2 to TRBJ2-7, with a tentative D call TRBD1 (6 bases). The CDR3 sequence is 13 residues long. The germline V gene has CDR1 SNHLY and CDR2 FYNNEI. V shed 3 bases and J shed 7 bases, with 13 bases lying between them. CDR3 protein: CASSDRGFREQYF. In DNA form, the CDR3 reads TGTGCCAGCAGTGACAGGGGATTCCGGGAGCAGTACTTC.

This chain links TRBV20-1 with TRBJ1-1; D might be TRBD1 (5 bases). V lost 4 bases and J 11 bases, leaving 11 bases between the germline ends. From germline, CDR1 is DFQATT and CDR2 SNEGSKA (reference sequence). This CDR3 has 10 residues. Here the CDR3 reads CSAIFRGAFF. The DNA of the CDR3 is TGCAGTGCTATATTCCGGGGGGCTTTCTTT.

The V and J genes are TRBV19 and TRBJ1-2; D is ambiguous. The germline gives CDR1 LNHDA, CDR2 SQIVND (reference sequence). The ends were cut back, 8 bases at V and 4 bases at J, with 17 bases in the middle. The CDR3 extends over 14 amino acids. The CDR3: CASSPRERAYGYTF. CDR3 coding DNA: TGTGCCAGTTCCCCTCGGGAGAGGGCCTATGGCTACACCTTC.

J is TRBJ1-5 and V is TRBV27; D remains unclear. The CDR3 loop spans 13 amino acids. Germline V lookup: CDR1 MNHEY, CDR2 SMNVEV (reference sequence). The germline V and J ends were trimmed by 3 bases and 1 base, with 4 bases remaining between them. The CDR3 DNA follows: TGTGCCAGCAGTTTTTTGAGCAATCAGCCCCAGCATTTT. Its protein is CASSFLSNQPQHF.

The chain uses TRBV4-1 and TRBJ1-2; D may be TRBD1 (5 bases). CDR1 is MGHRA, CDR2 YSYEKL, per germline. The CDR3 is 14 residues long. V lost 0 bases and J lost 10, with 15 bases in between. CDR3 protein: CASSQDLLGVFYTF. As DNA, the CDR3 is TGCGCCAGCAGCCAAGATCTCCTAGGGGTTTTCTACACCTTC.

The chain links TRBV27 to TRBJ1-1; D gene unclear. Germline loops: CDR1 MNHEY, CDR2 SMNVEV (reference sequence). Trimming cost V 3 bases and J 1 base, with 6 bases left between them. This CDR3 has 13 residues. The CDR3 nucleotides are TGTGCCAGCAGTTTCTACAGGAACACTGAAGCTTTCTTT. Protein product: CASSFYRNTEAFF.

The chain recombines TRBV7-9 with TRBJ2-1, with unresolved D. This CDR3 region has 10 residues. Germline values: CDR1 SEHNR, CDR2 FQNEAQ (reference sequence). Trimming stripped 8 bases from V and 8 bases from J, with 7 bases between. In nucleotides, the CDR3 is TGTGCCAGCGAATTATATGAGCAGTTCTTC. This gives the protein CASELYEQFF.

The chain carries TRBV12-3 or TRBV12-4 and TRBJ1-6; D not resolved. This CDR3 has 13 amino acids. V was cut by 5 bases and J by 6 bases, with 8 bases left in between. The CDR3 sequence is CASSTEINSPLHF. The CDR3 coding sequence is TGTGCCAGCAGTACAGAGATTAATTCACCCCTCCACTTT.

J is TRBJ2-3 and V is TRBV10-3; D might be TRBD1 or TRBD2, each matching 5 bases. The germline V gene has CDR1 ENHRY and CDR2 SYGVKD. The V and J ends lost 8 bases and 2 bases respectively, with 23 bases between them. The CDR3 is 17 amino acids. CDR3 region: CAISREVGVGATDTQYF. In nucleotides, the CDR3 is TGTGCCATCTCTCGAGAGGTGGGCGTCGGGGCCACAGATACGCAGTATTTT.

This chain links TRBV6-2 or TRBV6-3 with TRBJ1-5; maybe TRBD1 (5 bases). In germline, CDR1 is MNHEY, CDR2 SVGEGT. V was cut by 0 bases and J by 3 bases, with 12 bases left in between. This CDR3 is built from 16 residues. CDR3 coding DNA: TGTGCCAGCAGTTACTCGGGGGGAGACGACAATCAGCCCCAGCATTTT. The encoded protein is CASSYSGGDDNQPQHF.

This chain uses TRBV7-2 with TRBJ2-1, with 10 bases lining up with TRBD2. Germline values: CDR1 SGHTA, CDR2 FQGNSA. This CDR3 has 16 amino acids. J lost 0 bases, V lost 4 bases, and 3 bases had no gene match. CDR3 region: CASSYQRGGSYNEQFF. Written as DNA, the CDR3 is TGTGCCAGCAGCTACCAGCGGGGGGGCTCCTACAATGAGCAGTTCTTC.